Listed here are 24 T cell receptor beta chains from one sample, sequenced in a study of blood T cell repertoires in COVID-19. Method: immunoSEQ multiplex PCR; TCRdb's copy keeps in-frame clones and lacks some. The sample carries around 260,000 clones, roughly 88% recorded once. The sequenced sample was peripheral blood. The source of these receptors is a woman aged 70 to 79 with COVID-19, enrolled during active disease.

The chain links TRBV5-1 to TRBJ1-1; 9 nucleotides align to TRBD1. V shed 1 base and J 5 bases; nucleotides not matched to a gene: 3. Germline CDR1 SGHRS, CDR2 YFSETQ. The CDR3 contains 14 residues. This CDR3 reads CASSLSTGGTEAFF. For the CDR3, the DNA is TGCGCCAGCAGCTTGTCGACAGGGGGTACTGAAGCTTTCTTT.

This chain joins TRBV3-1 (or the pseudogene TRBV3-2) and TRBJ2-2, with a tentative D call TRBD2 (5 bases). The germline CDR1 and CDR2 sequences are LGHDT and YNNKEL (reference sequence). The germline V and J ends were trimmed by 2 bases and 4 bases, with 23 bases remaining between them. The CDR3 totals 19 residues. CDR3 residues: CASSQKLSGIQAFTGELFF. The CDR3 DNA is TGTGCCAGCAGCCAAAAACTTTCCGGGATTCAGGCATTCACCGGGGAGCTGTTTTTT.

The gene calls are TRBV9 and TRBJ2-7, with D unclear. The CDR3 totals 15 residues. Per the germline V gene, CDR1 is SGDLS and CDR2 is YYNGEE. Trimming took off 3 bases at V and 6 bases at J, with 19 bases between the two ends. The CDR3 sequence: CASSATSRSSGEQYF. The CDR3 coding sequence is TGTGCCAGCAGCGCAACCTCTCGGTCATCGGGCGAGCAGTACTTC.

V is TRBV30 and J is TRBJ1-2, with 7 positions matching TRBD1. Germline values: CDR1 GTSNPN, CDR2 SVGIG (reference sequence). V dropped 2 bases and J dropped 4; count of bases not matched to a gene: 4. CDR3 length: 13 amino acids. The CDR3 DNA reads TGTGCCTGGAGTAAACAGGGGCTCTATGGCTACACCTTC. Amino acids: CAWSKQGLYGYTF.

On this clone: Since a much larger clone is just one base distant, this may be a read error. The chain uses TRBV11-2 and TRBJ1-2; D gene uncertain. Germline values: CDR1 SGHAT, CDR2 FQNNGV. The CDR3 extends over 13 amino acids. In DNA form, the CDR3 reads TGTACCAGCAGCCCGAGTGGTGTTCTTGGCTACACCTTC. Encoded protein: CTSSPSGVLGYTF. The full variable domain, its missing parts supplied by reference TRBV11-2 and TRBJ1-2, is EAGVAQSPRYKIIEKRQSVAFWCNPISGHATLYWYQQILGQGPKLLIQFQNNGVVDDSQLPKDRFSAERLKGVDSTLKIQPAKLEDSAVYLCTSSPSGVLGYTFGSGTRLTVV.

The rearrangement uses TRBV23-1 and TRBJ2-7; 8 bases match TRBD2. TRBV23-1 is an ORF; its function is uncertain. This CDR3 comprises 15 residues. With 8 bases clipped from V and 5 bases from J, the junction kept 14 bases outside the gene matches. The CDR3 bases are TGCGCCAGCCGTTCTTTTAGCGGGAAGCTCGACGAGCAGTACTTC. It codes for CASRSFSGKLDEQYF.

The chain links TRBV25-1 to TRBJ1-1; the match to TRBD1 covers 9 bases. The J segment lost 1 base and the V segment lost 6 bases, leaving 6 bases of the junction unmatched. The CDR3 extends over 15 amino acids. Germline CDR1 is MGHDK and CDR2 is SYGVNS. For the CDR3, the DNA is TGTGCCAGCAGAAAGCCGGGACAGGGGAACACTGAAGCTTTCTTT. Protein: CASRKPGQGNTEAFF.

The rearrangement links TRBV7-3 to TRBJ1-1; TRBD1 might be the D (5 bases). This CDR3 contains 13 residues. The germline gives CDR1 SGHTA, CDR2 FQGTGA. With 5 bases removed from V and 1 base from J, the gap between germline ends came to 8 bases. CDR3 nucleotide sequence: TGTGCCAGCAGCCGGACACCGAACACTGAAGCTTTCTTT. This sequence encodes CASSRTPNTEAFF.

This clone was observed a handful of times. The DNA for the CDR3 is TGTGCCAGCAGCCCGCCAGGGAACTCTGGAAACACCATATATTTT. Translated: CASSPPGNSGNTIYF. The chain is built from TRBV7-2 and TRBJ1-3; TRBD1 might be the D (5 bases). The CDR3 is 15 residues long. Deletions cut 5 bases from V and 0 bases from J, with 11 bases between. CDR1 and CDR2 from the germline V gene are SGHTA and FQGNSA.

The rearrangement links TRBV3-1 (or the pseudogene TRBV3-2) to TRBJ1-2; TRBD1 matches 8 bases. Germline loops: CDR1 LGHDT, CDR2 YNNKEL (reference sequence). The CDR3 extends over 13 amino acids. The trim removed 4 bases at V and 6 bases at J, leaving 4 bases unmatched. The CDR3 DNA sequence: TGTGCCAGCAGCCCCTTGACAGGGGATGGCTACACCTTC. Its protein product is CASSPLTGDGYTF.

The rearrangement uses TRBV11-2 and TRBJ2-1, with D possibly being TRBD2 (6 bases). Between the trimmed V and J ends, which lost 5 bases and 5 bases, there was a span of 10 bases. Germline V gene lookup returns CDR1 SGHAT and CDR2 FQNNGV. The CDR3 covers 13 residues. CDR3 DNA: TGTGCCAGCAGCCAGGGACTTAACAATGAGCAGTTCTTC. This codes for CASSQGLNNEQFF.

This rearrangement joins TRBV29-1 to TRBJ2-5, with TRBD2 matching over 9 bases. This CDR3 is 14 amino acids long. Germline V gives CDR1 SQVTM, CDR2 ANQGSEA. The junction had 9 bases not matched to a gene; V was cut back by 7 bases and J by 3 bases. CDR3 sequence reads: CSAPRTSAEETQYF. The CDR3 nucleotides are TGCAGCGCCCCGCGGACTAGCGCAGAAGAGACCCAGTACTTC.

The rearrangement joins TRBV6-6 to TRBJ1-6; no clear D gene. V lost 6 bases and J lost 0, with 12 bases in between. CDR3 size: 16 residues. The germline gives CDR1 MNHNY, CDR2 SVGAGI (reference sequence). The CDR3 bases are TGTGCCAGCAGCCCCCGGGGTCGCTCCTATAATTCACCCCTCCACTTT. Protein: CASSPRGRSYNSPLHF.

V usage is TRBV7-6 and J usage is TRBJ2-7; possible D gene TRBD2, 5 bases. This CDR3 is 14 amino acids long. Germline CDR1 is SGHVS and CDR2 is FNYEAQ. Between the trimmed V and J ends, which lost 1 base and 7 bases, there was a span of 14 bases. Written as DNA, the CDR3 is TGTGCCAGCAGCTTAGGGACTGAACCTAGGGAGCAGTACTTC. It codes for CASSLGTEPREQYF.

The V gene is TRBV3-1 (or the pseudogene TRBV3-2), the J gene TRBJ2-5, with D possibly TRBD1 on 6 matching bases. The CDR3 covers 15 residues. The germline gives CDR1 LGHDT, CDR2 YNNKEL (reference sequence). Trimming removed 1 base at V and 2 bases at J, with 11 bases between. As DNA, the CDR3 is TGTGCCAGCAGCCAAGGGGGTAGGGGGCAAGAGACCCAGTACTTC. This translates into CASSQGGRGQETQYF.

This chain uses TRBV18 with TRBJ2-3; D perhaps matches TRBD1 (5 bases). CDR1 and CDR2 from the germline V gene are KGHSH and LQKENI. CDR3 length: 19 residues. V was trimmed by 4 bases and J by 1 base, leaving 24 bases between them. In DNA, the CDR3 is TGTGCCAGCTCACTTAAGCCACAGGCCCCTACTCCGGGCACAGATACGCAGTATTTT. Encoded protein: CASSLKPQAPTPGTDTQYF. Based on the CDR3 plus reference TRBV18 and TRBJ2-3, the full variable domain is NAGVMQNPRHLVRRRGQEARLRCSPMKGHSHVYWYRQLPEEGLKFMVYLQKENIIDESGMPKERFSAEFPKEGPSILRIQQVVRGDSAAYFCASSLKPQAPTPGTDTQYFGPGTRLTVL.

The CDR3 reads CASSLGQAYQPQHF. CDR3 coding DNA: TGTGCCAGCAGCCTTGGACAGGCTTATCAGCCCCAGCATTTT. The V call is TRBV3-1 (or the pseudogene TRBV3-2), the J call TRBJ1-5; 7 bases are shared with TRBD1. Per germline, CDR1 LGHDT and CDR2 YNNKEL (reference sequence). Unmatched junction bases numbered 5, after V lost 4 bases and J lost 5 bases. The CDR3 extends over 14 amino acids.

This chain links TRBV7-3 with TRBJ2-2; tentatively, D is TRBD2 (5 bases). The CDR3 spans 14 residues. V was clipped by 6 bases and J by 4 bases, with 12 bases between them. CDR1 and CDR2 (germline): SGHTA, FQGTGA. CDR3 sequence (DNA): TGTGCCAGCAGTCCTAGCTCGGTCACCGGGGAGCTGTTTTTT. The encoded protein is CASSPSSVTGELFF.

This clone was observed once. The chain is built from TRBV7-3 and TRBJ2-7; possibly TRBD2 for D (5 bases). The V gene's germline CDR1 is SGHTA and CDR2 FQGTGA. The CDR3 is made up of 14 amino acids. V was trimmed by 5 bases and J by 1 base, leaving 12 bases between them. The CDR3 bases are TGTGCCAGCAGCCCAGGTGGCGGGTCCTACGAGCAGTACTTC. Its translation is CASSPGGGSYEQYF.

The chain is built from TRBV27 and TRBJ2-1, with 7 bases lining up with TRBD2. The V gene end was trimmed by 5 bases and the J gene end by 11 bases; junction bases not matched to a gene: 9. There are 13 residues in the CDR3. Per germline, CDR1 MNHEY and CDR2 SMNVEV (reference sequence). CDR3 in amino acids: CASSPTGGEKQFF. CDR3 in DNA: TGTGCCAGCAGTCCCACTGGGGGGGAAAAGCAGTTCTTC.

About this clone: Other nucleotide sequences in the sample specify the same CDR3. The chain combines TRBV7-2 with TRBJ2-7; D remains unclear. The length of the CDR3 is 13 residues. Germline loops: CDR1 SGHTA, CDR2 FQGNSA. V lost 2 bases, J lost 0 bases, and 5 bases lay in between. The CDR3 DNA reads TGTGCCAGCAGCTTACCAGGCTCCTACGAGCAGTACTTC. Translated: CASSLPGSYEQYF.

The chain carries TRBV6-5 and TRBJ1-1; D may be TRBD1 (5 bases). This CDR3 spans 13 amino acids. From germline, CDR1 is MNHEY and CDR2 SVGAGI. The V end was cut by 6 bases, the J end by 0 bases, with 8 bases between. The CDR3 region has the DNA TGTGCCAGCAGCCGACAGATGAACACTGAAGCTTTCTTT. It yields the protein CASSRQMNTEAFF.

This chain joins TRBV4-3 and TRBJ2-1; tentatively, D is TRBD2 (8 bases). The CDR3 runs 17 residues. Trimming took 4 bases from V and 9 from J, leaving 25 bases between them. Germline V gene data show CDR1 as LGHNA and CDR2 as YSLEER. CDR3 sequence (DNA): TGCGCCAGCAGCCCTATAGCGGGAAGGTCAGGGGGGAGTGAGCAGTTCTTC. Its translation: CASSPIAGRSGGSEQFF.

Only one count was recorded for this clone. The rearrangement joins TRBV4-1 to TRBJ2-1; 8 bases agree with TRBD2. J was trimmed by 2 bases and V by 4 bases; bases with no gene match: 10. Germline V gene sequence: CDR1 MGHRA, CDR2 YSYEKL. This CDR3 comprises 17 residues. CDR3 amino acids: CASSRGGLVLTYNEQFF. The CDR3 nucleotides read TGCGCCAGCAGCCGCGGGGGACTAGTGTTGACCTACAATGAGCAGTTCTTC.